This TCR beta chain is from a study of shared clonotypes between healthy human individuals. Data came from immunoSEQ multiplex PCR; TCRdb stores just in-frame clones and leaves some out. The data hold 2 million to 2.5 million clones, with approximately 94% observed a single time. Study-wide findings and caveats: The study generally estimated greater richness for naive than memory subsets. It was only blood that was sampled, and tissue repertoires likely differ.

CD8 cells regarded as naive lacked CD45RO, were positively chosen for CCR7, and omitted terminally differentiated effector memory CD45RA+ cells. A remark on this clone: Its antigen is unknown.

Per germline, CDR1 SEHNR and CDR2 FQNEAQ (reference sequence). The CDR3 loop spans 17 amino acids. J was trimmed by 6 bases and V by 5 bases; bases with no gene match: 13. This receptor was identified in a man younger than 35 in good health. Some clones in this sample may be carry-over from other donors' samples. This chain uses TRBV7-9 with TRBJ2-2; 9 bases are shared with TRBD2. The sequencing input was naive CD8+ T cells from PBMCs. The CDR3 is CASSPRVAGVPSGELFF. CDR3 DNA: TGTGCCAGCAGCCCCCGGGTAGCGGGGGTCCCATCCGGGGAGCTGTTTTTT.